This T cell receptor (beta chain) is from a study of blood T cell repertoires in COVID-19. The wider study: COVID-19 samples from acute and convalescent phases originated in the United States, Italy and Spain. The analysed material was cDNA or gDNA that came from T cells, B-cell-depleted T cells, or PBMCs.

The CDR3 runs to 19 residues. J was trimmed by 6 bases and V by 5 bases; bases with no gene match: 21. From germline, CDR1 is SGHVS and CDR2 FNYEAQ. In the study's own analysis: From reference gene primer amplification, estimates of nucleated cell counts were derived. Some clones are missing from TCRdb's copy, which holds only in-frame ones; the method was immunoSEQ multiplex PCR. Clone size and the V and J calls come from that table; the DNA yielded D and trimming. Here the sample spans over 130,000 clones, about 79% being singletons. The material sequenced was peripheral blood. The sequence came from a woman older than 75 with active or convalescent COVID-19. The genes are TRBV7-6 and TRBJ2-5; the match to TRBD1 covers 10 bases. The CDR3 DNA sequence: TGTGCCAGCAGCCTAACCACGGGGGTCGGGACAGGGGCTTTGCAGACCCAGTACTTC. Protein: CASSLTTGVGTGALQTQYF.